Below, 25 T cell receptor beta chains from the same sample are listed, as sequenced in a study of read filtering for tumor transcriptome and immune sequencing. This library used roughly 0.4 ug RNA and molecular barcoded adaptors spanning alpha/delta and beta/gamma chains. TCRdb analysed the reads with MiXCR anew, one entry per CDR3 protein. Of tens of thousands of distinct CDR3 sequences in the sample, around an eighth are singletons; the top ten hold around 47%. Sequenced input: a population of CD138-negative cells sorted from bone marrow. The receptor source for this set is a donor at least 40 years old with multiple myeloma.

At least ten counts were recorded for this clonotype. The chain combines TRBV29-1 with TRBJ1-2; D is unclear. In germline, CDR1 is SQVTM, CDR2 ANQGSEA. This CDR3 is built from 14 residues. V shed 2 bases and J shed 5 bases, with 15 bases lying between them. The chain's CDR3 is CSVEFSRHVYGYTF. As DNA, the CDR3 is TGCAGCGTTGAATTCAGCCGCCATGTATATGGCTACACCTTC.

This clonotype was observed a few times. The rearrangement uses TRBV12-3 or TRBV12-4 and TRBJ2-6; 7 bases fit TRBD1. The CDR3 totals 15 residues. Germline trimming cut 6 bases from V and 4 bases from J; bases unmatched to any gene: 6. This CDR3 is CASSRTGAGANVLTF. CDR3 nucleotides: TGTGCCAGCAGCCGTACAGGGGCCGGGGCCAACGTCCTGACTTTC.

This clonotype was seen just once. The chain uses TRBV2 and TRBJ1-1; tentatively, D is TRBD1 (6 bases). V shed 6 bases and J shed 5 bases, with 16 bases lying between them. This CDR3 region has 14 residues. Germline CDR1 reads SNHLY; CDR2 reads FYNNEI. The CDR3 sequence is CASRVQGRRTEAFF. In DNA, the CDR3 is TGTGCCAGCAGGGTACAGGGTCGGAGGACTGAAGCTTTCTTT.

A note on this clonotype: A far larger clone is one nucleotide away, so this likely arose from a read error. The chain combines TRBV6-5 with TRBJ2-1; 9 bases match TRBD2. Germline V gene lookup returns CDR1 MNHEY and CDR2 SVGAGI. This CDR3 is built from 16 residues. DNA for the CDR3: TGTGCCAGCAGTTATAGGGCTAGCGGGATGTACAATGAGCAGCTCTTC. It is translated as CASSYRASGMYNEQLF.

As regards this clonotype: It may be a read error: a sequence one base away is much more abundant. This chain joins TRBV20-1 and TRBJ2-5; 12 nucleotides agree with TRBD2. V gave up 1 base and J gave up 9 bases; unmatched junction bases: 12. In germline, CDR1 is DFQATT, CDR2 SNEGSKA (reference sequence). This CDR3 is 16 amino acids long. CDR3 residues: CSARVDTSGRRESQYF. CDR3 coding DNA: TGCAGTGCTAGAGTTGATACTAGCGGGAGGAGGGAGTCCCAGTACTTC.

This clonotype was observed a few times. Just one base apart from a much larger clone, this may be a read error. The CDR3 bases are TGTGTCAGCACCCGGGACGGGACGATCTATGGCTACACCTTC. Translating it yields CVSTRDGTIYGYTF. The chain couples TRBV6-6 to TRBJ1-2; D possibly corresponds to TRBD1 (5 bases). The CDR3 runs 14 residues. Germline CDR1 MNHNY, CDR2 SVGAGI (reference sequence).

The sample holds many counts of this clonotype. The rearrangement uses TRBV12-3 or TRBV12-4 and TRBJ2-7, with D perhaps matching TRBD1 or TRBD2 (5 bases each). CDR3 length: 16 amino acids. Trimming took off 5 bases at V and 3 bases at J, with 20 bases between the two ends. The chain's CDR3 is CASSPSWGPLHYEQYF. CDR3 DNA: TGTGCCAGCAGTCCATCGTGGGGACCTTTACACTACGAGCAGTACTTC.

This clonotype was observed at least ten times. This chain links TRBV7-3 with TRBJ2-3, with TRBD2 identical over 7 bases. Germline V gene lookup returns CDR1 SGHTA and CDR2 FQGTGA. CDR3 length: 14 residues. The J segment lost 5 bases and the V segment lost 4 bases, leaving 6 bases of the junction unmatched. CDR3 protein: CASSSGLVVDTQYF. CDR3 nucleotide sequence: TGTGCCAGCAGCTCAGGACTAGTTGTAGATACGCAGTATTTT.

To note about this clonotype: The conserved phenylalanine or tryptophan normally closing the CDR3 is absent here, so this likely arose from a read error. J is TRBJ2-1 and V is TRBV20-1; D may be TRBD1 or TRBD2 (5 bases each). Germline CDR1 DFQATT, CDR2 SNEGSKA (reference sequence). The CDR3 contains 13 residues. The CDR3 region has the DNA TGCAGTACTAGAGGGGACGGGTACAATGAGCAGTTCCTC. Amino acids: CSTRGDGYNEQFL.

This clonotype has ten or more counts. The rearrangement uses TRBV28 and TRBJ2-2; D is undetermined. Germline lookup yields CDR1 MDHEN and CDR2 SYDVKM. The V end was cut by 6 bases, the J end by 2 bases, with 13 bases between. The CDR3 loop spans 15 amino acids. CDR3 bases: TGTGCCAGCAGGCTCCTGTGGGGAAACACCGGGGAGCTGTTTTTT. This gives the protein CASRLLWGNTGELFF.

Here the CDR3 DNA reads TGTGCCTGGAGTCCTAGCGGGATCACAGATACGCAGTATTTT. This sequence encodes CAWSPSGITDTQYF. The chain combines TRBV30 with TRBJ2-3, with 9 positions matching TRBD2. Germline V lookup: CDR1 GTSNPN, CDR2 SVGIG (reference sequence). The CDR3 contains 14 residues. Losses at the gene ends were 2 bases for V and 2 bases for J; bases not matched to a gene: 2. The variable domain in full, with the rest retrieved from reference TRBV30 and TRBJ2-3, is SQTIHQWPATLVQPVGSPLSLECTVEGTSNPNLYWYRQAAGRGLQLLFYSVGIGQISSEVPQNLSASRPQDRQFILSSKKLLLSDSGFYLCAWSPSGITDTQYFGPGTRLTVL.

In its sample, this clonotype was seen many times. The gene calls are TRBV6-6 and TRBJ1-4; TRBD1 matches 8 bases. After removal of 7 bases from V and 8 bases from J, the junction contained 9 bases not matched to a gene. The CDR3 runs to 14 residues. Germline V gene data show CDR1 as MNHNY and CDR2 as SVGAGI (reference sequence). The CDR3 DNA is TGTGCCAGCAAGCCGGGACAGGCCGACGAAAAACTGTTTTTT. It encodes CASKPGQADEKLFF.

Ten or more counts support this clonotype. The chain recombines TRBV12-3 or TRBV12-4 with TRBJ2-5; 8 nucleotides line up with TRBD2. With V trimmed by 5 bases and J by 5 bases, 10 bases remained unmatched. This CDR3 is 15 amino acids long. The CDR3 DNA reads TGTGCCAGCAGTCCGCCTAGCGGGCCTCGGGAGACCCAGTACTTC. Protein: CASSPPSGPRETQYF.

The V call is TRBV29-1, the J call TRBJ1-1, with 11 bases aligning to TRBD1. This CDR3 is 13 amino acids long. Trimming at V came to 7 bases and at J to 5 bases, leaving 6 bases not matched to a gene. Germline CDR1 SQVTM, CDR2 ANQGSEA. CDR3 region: CSGWDRGGTEAFF. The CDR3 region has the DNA TGCAGCGGGTGGGACAGGGGGGGAACTGAAGCTTTCTTT.

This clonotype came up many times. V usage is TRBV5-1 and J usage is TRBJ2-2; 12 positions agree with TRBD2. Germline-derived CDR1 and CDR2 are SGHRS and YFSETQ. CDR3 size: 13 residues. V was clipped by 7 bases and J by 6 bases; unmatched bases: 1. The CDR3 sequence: CASGTSGSGELFF. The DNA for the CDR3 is TGCGCCAGCGGGACTAGCGGGTCCGGGGAGCTGTTTTTT. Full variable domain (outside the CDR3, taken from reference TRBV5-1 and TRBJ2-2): KAGVTQTPRYLIKTRGQQVTLSCSPISGHRSVSWYQQTPGQGLQFLFEYFSETQRNKGNFPGRFSGRQFSNSRSEMNVSTLELGDSALYLCASGTSGSGELFFGEGSRLTVL.

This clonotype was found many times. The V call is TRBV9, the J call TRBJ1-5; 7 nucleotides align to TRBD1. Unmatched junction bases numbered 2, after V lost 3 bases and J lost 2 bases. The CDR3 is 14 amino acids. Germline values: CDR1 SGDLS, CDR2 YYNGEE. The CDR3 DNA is TGTGCCAGCAGCGCTCAGGGGGGCAATCAGCCCCAGCATTTT. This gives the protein CASSAQGGNQPQHF.

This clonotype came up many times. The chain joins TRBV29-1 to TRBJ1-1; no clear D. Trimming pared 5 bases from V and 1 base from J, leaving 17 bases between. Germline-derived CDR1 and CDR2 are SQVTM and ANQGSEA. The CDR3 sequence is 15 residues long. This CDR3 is CSVLVEGRRNTEAFF. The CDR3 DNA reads TGCAGCGTTCTCGTCGAGGGCAGGAGGAACACTGAAGCTTTCTTT.

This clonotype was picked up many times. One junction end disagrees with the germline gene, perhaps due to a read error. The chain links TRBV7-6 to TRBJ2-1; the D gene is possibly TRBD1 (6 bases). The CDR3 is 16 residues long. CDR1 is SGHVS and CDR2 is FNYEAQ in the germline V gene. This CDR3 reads CASSLGPGTGDNEQSF. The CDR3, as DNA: TGTGCCAGCAGCTTAGGTCCAGGTACCGGGGACAATGAGCAGTCCTTC. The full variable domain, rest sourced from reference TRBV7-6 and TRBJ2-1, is GAGVSQSPRYKVTKRGQDVALRCDPISGHVSLYWYRQALGQGPEFLTYFNYEAQQDKSGLPNDRFSAERPEGSISTLTIQRTEQRDSAMYRCASSLGPGTGDNEQSFGPGTRLTVL.

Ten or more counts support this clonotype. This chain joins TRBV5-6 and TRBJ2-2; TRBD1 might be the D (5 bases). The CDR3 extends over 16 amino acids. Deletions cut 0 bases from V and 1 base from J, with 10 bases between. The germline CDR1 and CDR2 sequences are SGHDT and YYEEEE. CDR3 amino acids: CASSLAVQGNTGELFF. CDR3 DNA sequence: TGTGCCAGCAGCTTGGCAGTTCAGGGGAACACCGGGGAGCTGTTTTTT.

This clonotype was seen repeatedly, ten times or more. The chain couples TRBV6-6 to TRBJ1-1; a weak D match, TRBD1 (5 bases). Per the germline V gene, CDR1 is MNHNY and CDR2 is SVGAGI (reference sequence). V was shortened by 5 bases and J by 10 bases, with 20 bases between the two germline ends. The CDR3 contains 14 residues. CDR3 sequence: CASSRDRGEGGAFF. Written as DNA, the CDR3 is TGTGCCAGCAGTAGGGACCGGGGGGAGGGAGGAGCTTTCTTT.

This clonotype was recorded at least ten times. The CDR3 DNA sequence: TGTGCCAGCAGCCCGACAGGGGGCCATGAGCAGTTCTTC. As protein: CASSPTGGHEQFF. The chain uses TRBV5-6 and TRBJ2-1; 10 bases fit TRBD1. CDR1 SGHDT and CDR2 YYEEEE come from the germline V gene. The CDR3 spans 13 residues. Unmatched junction bases numbered 3, after V lost 4 bases and J lost 8 bases.

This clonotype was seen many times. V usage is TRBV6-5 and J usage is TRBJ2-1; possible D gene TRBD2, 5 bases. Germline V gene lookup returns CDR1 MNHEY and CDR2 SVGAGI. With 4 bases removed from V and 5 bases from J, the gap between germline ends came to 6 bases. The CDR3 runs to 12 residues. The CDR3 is CASSWTHNEQFF. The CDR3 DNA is TGTGCCAGCAGTTGGACTCACAATGAGCAGTTCTTC.

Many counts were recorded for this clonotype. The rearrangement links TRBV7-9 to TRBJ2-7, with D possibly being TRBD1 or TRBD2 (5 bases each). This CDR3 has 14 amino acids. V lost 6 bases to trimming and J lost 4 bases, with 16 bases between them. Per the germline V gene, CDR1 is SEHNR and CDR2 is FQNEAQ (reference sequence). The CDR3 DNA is TGTGCCAGCAGTTTCGGCGGAGAGGGGTACGAGCAGTACTTC. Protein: CASSFGGEGYEQYF.

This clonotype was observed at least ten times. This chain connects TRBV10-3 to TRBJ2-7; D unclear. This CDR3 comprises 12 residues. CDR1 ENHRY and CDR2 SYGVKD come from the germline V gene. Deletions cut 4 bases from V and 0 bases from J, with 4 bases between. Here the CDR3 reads CAISASSYEQYF. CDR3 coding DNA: TGTGCCATCAGTGCGAGCTCCTACGAGCAGTACTTC.

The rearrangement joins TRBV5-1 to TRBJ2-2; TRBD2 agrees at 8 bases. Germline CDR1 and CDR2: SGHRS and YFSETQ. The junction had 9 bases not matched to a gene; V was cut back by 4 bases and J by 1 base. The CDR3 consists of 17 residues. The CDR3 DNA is TGCGCCAGCAGCGTCCAGGGAGCGGGGGTGAACACCGGGGAGCTGTTTTTT. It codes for CASSVQGAGVNTGELFF.